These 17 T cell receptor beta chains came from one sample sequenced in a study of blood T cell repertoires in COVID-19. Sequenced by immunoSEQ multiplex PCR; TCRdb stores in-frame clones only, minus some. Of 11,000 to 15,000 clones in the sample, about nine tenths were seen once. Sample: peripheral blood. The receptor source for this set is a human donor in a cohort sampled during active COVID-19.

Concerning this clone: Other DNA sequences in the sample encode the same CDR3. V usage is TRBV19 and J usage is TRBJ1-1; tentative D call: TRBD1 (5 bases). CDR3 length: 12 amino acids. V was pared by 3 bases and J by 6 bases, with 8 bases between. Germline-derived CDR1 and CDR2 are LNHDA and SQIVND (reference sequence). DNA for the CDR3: TGTGCCAGTAGTATCGGGGGTTCTGAAGCTTTCTTT. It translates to CASSIGGSEAFF.

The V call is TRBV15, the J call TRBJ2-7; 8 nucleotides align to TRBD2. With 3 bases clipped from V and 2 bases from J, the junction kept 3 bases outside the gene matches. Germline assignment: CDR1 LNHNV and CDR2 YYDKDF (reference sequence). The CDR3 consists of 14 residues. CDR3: CATSRREAPYEQYF. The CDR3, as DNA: TGTGCCACCAGCAGGCGGGAGGCGCCCTACGAGCAGTACTTC.

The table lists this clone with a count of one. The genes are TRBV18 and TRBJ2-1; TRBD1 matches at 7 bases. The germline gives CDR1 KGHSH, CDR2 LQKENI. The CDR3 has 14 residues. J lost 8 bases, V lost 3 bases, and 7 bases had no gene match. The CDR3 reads CASSPVTGSDEQFF. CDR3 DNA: TGTGCCAGCTCACCCGTGACAGGGAGCGATGAGCAGTTCTTC. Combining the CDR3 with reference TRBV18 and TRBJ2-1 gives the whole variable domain NAGVMQNPRHLVRRRGQEARLRCSPMKGHSHVYWYRQLPEEGLKFMVYLQKENIIDESGMPKERFSAEFPKEGPSILRIQQVVRGDSAAYFCASSPVTGSDEQFFGPGTRLTVL.

CDR3 in amino acids: CASRRKMNTEAFF. The CDR3 DNA is TGTGCCAGCAGGCGCAAGATGAACACTGAAGCTTTCTTT. This sequence joins TRBV7-8 and TRBJ1-1; D call uncertain. V was pared by 6 bases and J by 0 bases, with 8 bases between. The CDR3 is made up of 13 amino acids. Germline assignment: CDR1 SGHVS and CDR2 FQNEAQ. Full variable domain (remainder filled in from reference TRBV7-8 and TRBJ1-1): GAGVSQSPRYKVAKRGQDVALRCDPISGHVSLFWYQQALGQGPEFLTYFQNEAQLDKSGLPSDRFFAERPEGSVSTLKIQRTQQEDSAVYLCASRRKMNTEAFFGQGTRLTVV.

The CDR3 protein is CASSMVDSNTGELFF. The CDR3 DNA reads as TGTGCCAGTAGTATGGTAGACTCGAACACCGGGGAGCTGTTTTTT. V gene TRBV19 combines with J gene TRBJ2-2, with D unresolved. The germline V gene encodes CDR1 LNHDA and CDR2 SQIVND (reference sequence). This CDR3 is 15 amino acids long. The V and J ends lost 3 bases and 0 bases respectively, with 8 bases between them.

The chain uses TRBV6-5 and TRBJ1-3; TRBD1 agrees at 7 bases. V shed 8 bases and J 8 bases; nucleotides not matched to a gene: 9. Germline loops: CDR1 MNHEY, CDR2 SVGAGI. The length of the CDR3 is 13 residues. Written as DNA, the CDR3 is TGTGCCAGCGGCCTAGACAGGGCGGACACCATATATTTT. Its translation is CASGLDRADTIYF.

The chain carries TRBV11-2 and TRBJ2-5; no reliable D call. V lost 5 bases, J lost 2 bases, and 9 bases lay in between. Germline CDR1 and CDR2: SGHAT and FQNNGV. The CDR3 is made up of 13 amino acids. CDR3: CASSLWRQETQYF. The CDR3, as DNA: TGTGCCAGCAGCCTATGGCGGCAAGAGACCCAGTACTTC.

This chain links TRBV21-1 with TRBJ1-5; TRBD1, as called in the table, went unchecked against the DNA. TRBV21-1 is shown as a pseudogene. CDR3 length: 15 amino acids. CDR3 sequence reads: CASSKRDRAHQPQHF. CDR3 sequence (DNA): TGTGCCAGCAGCAAACGGGACAGGGCGCATCAGCCCCAGCATTTT.

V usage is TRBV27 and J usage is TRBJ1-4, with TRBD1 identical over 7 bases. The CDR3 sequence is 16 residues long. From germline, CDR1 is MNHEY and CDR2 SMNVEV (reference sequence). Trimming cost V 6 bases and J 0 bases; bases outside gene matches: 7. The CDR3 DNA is TGTGCCAGCAGACGAAATCAGGGGGCAACTAATGAAAAACTGTTTTTT. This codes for CASRRNQGATNEKLFF.

CDR3: CASSDRPGHEQYF. In nucleotides, the CDR3 is TGTGCCAGCAGTGACCGACCAGGGCACGAGCAGTACTTC. The gene calls are TRBV6-4 and TRBJ2-7; a possible D gene is TRBD1 (5 bases). Germline CDR1 MRHNA, CDR2 SNTAGT. The CDR3 is 13 residues long. V gave up 2 bases and J gave up 5 bases, with 10 bases separating them.

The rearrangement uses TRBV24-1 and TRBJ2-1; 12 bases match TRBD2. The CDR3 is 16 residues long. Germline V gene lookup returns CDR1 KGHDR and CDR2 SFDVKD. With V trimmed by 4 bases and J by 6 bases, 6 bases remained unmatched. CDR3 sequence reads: CATSDRRLAGVNEQFF. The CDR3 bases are TGTGCCACCAGTGACCGGAGACTAGCGGGAGTCAATGAGCAGTTCTTC.

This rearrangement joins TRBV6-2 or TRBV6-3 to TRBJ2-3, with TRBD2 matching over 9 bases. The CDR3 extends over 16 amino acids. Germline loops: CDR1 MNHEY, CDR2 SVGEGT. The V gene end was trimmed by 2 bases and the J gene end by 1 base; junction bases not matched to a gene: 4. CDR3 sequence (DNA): TGTGCCAGCAGTTACGGCCTAGCGGGGCGCACAGATACGCAGTATTTT. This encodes CASSYGLAGRTDTQYF.

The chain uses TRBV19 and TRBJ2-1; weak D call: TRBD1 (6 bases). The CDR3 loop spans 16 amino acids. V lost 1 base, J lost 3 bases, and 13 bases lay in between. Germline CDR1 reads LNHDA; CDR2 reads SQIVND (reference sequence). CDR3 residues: CASSIAGQILYNEQFF. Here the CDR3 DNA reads TGTGCCAGTAGTATAGCCGGACAGATCCTCTACAATGAGCAGTTCTTC.

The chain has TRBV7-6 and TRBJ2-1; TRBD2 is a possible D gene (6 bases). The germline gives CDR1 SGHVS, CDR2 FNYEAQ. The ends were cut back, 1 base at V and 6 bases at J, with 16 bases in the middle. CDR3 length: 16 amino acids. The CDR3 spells CASSLVGGKVANEQFF. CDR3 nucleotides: TGTGCCAGCAGCTTAGTAGGCGGGAAAGTCGCCAATGAGCAGTTCTTC.

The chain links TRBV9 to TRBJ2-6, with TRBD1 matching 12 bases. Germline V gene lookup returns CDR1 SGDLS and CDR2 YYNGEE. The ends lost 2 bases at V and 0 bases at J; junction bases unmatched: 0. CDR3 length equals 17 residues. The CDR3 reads CASSVGQGASGANVLTF. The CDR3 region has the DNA TGTGCCAGCAGCGTGGGACAGGGGGCCTCTGGGGCCAACGTCCTGACTTTC. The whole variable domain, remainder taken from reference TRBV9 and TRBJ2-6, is DSGVTQTPKHLITATGQRVTLRCSPRSGDLSVYWYQQSLDQGLQFLIQYYNGEERAKGNILERFSAQQFPDLHSELNLSSLELGDSALYFCASSVGQGASGANVLTFGAGSRLTVL.

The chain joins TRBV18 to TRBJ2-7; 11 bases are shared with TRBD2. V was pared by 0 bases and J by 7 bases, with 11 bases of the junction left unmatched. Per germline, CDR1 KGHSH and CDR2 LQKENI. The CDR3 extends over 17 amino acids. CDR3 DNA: TGTGCCAGCTCACCACCGGAGGGAACTAGCGGGAGTCAAGAGCAGTACTTC. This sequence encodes CASSPPEGTSGSQEQYF. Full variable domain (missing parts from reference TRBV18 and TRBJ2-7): NAGVMQNPRHLVRRRGQEARLRCSPMKGHSHVYWYRQLPEEGLKFMVYLQKENIIDESGMPKERFSAEFPKEGPSILRIQQVVRGDSAAYFCASSPPEGTSGSQEQYFGPGTRLTVT.

The CDR3 DNA sequence: TGTGCCACCAGCAGGGGGGAGGGCCTCGAGCAGTACTTC. Translation gives CATSRGEGLEQYF. The chain employs TRBV15 and TRBJ2-7; 7 bases fit TRBD2. CDR3 length equals 13 residues. The germline CDR1 and CDR2 sequences are LNHNV and YYDKDF (reference sequence). With 3 bases clipped from V and 6 bases from J, the junction kept 5 bases outside the gene matches.